Listed below are T cell receptor beta chains from one sample, sequenced in a study of CD8 T cells in ankylosing spondylitis. TCRdb re-derived calls from the 5' RACE reads in MiXCR, one entry per CDR3 protein. Here the sample spans about 27,000 distinct CDR3 sequences, roughly 7.9% being singletons. The source material was blood. These receptors were taken from a male donor with ankylosing spondylitis or in good health (not recorded which). The CDR3 runs from the conserved cysteine through the conserved F or W. The D gene is left open where the match is weak. Size is stated for part of the rows, as once, few or many counts, or as a class when the clone is expanded.

clone_size: few; v_call: TRBV11-2; d_call: .; j_call: TRBJ2-7; cdr3_aa: CASRQAVVGYEQYF; cdr3_nt: TGTGCCAGCAGACAGGCAGTTGTAGGATACGAGCAGTACTTC
clone_size: few; v_call: TRBV28; d_call: .; j_call: TRBJ1-1; cdr3_aa: CASSGIRGGRLNTEAFF; cdr3_nt: TGTGCCAGCAGTGGAATAAGGGGCGGCCGACTGAACACTGAAGCTTTCTTT
clone_size: many; v_call: TRBV29-1; d_call: TRBD2; j_call: TRBJ2-1; cdr3_aa: CSVPYSGRFSYNEQFF; cdr3_nt: TGCAGCGTTCCTTACAGCGGGAGGTTCTCCTACAATGAGCAGTTCTTC
clone_size: few; v_call: TRBV7-8; d_call: .; j_call: TRBJ2-5; cdr3_aa: CASSLGTSGGTQYF; cdr3_nt: TGTGCCAGCAGCCTTGGGACCTCAGGAGGGACCCAGTACTTC
clone_size: few; v_call: TRBV9; d_call: .; j_call: TRBJ2-5; cdr3_aa: CASSLKGLPRETQYF; cdr3_nt: TGTGCCAGCAGCCTTAAGGGACTGCCACGGGAGACCCAGTACTTC
clone_size: .; v_call: TRBV9; d_call: TRBD2; j_call: TRBJ2-7; cdr3_aa: CASSITLAGEGEQYF; cdr3_nt: TGTGCCAGCAGCATCACCCTAGCGGGGGAAGGCGAGCAGTACTTC
clone_size: few; v_call: TRBV3-1; d_call: .; j_call: TRBJ2-4; cdr3_aa: CASSGLENIQYF; cdr3_nt: TGTGCCAGCAGCGGACTGGAGAACATTCAGTACTTC
clone_size: many; v_call: TRBV4-3; d_call: .; j_call: TRBJ2-5; cdr3_aa: CASSQVGGVRRGTQYF; cdr3_nt: TGCGCCAGCAGCCAAGTAGGGGGCGTAAGGCGGGGGACCCAGTACTTC
clone_size: .; v_call: TRBV5-1; d_call: TRBD1; j_call: TRBJ1-1; cdr3_aa: CASSLETGGLNTEAFF; cdr3_nt: TGCGCCAGCAGCTTGGAGACAGGGGGCCTTAACACTGAAGCTTTCTTT
clone_size: .; v_call: TRBV29-1; d_call: TRBD1; j_call: TRBJ1-1; cdr3_aa: CSVDATGMNTEAFF; cdr3_nt: TGCAGCGTTGACGCGACAGGGATGAACACTGAAGCTTTCTTT
clone_size: .; v_call: TRBV5-1; d_call: .; j_call: TRBJ1-1; cdr3_aa: CASSLEPTNTEAFF; cdr3_nt: TGCGCCAGCAGCTTGGAACCGACGAACACTGAAGCTTTCTTT
clone_size: many; v_call: TRBV28; d_call: TRBD1; j_call: TRBJ1-1; cdr3_aa: CASSFRNRGGTEAFF; cdr3_nt: TGTGCCAGCAGTTTTAGGAACAGGGGTGGGACTGAAGCTTTCTTT
clone_size: few; v_call: TRBV4-1; d_call: TRBD1; j_call: TRBJ2-7; cdr3_aa: CASSPSTGDNEQYF; cdr3_nt: TGCGCCAGCAGCCCCTCGACAGGGGACAACGAGCAGTACTTC
clone_size: few; v_call: TRBV6-2/TRBV6-3; d_call: TRBD1; j_call: TRBJ2-3; cdr3_aa: CASSPGRGRVDTQYF; cdr3_nt: TGTGCCAGCAGTCCCGGCAGGGGGCGCGTAGATACGCAGTATTTT
clone_size: many; v_call: TRBV6-2/TRBV6-3; d_call: .; j_call: TRBJ1-1; cdr3_aa: CASGRSVEAFF; cdr3_nt: TGTGCCAGCGGGCGAAGCGTTGAAGCTTTCTTT
clone_size: .; v_call: TRBV3-1; d_call: .; j_call: TRBJ1-1; cdr3_aa: CASSQGFRAEAFF; cdr3_nt: TGTGCCAGCAGCCAAGGTTTTAGGGCTGAAGCTTTCTTT
clone_size: .; v_call: TRBV28; d_call: .; j_call: TRBJ2-2; cdr3_aa: CASKGPGGNTGELFF; cdr3_nt: TGTGCCAGCAAGGGGCCCGGGGGAAACACCGGGGAGCTGTTTTTT
clone_size: few; v_call: TRBV5-1; d_call: .; j_call: TRBJ2-7; cdr3_aa: CASSLAGGTASYEQYF; cdr3_nt: TGCGCCAGCAGCTTGGCCGGGGGTACGGCTAGCTACGAGCAGTACTTC
clone_size: many; v_call: TRBV20-1; d_call: .; j_call: TRBJ2-6; cdr3_aa: CSAQTAGTGANVLTF; cdr3_nt: TGCAGTGCCCAAACGGCAGGGACTGGGGCCAACGTCCTGACTTTC
clone_size: many; v_call: TRBV7-2; d_call: .; j_call: TRBJ2-1; cdr3_aa: CASNLGVATDEQFF; cdr3_nt: TGTGCCAGCAATTTAGGGGTAGCTACGGATGAGCAGTTCTTC
clone_size: many; v_call: TRBV12-3/TRBV12-4; d_call: TRBD2; j_call: TRBJ2-1; cdr3_aa: CASSWRGGSAEQFF; cdr3_nt: TGTGCCAGCAGTTGGCGGGGGGGCTCGGCTGAGCAGTTCTTC
clone_size: few; v_call: TRBV7-9; d_call: TRBD1; j_call: TRBJ1-1; cdr3_aa: CASSMGQGYTEAFF; cdr3_nt: TGTGCCAGCAGCATGGGACAGGGTTACACTGAAGCTTTCTTT
clone_size: many; v_call: TRBV28; d_call: .; j_call: TRBJ1-1; cdr3_aa: CASDSMNTEAFF; cdr3_nt: TGTGCCAGCGACAGCATGAACACTGAAGCTTTCTTT
clone_size: few; v_call: TRBV5-6; d_call: .; j_call: TRBJ2-1; cdr3_aa: CASSYPSAGSYNEQFF; cdr3_nt: TGTGCCAGCAGCTACCCCAGCGCAGGCTCCTACAATGAGCAGTTCTTC
clone_size: many; v_call: TRBV7-2; d_call: .; j_call: TRBJ2-3; cdr3_aa: CASSLEGADTQYF; cdr3_nt: TGTGCCAGCAGCTTAGAGGGGGCAGATACGCAGTATTTT
clone_size: few; v_call: TRBV29-1; d_call: TRBD1; j_call: TRBJ2-5; cdr3_aa: CSVHKEDRGPETQYF; cdr3_nt: TGCAGCGTCCACAAGGAGGACAGGGGGCCGGAGACCCAGTACTTC
clone_size: few; v_call: TRBV29-1; d_call: .; j_call: TRBJ2-1; cdr3_aa: CSASYNEQFF; cdr3_nt: TGCAGCGCAAGCTACAATGAGCAGTTCTTC
clone_size: few; v_call: TRBV28; d_call: TRBD1; j_call: TRBJ1-4; cdr3_aa: CATMALGQHNEKLFF; cdr3_nt: TGTGCCACCATGGCGTTGGGACAGCATAATGAAAAACTGTTTTTT
clone_size: .; v_call: TRBV18; d_call: .; j_call: TRBJ1-1; cdr3_aa: CASSLRSGAEAFF; cdr3_nt: TGTGCCAGCTCACTTCGGTCGGGCGCTGAAGCTTTCTTT
clone_size: many; v_call: TRBV5-5; d_call: .; j_call: TRBJ2-4; cdr3_aa: CASSLAFGGRDIQYF; cdr3_nt: TGTGCCAGCAGCTTGGCCTTCGGAGGAAGGGACATTCAGTACTTC
clone_size: many; v_call: TRBV5-1; d_call: .; j_call: TRBJ1-1; cdr3_aa: CASSLSWLANTEAFF; cdr3_nt: TGCGCCAGCAGCTTGTCATGGTTAGCCAACACTGAAGCTTTCTTT
clone_size: .; v_call: TRBV30; d_call: .; j_call: TRBJ1-1; cdr3_aa: CAWSPPDVIF; cdr3_nt: TGTGCCTGGAGTCCCCCGGATGTTATCTTT
clone_size: few; v_call: TRBV30; d_call: .; j_call: TRBJ2-2; cdr3_aa: CAWSDRTFTGELFF; cdr3_nt: TGTGCCTGGAGTGACCGGACTTTTACCGGGGAGCTGTTTTTT
clone_size: .; v_call: TRBV24-1; d_call: .; j_call: TRBJ1-4; cdr3_aa: CATSEGGDEKLFF; cdr3_nt: TGTGCCACCAGTGAAGGGGGTGATGAAAAACTGTTTTTT
clone_size: many; v_call: TRBV20-1; d_call: .; j_call: TRBJ2-4; cdr3_aa: CSARAFDTGIQYF; cdr3_nt: TGCAGTGCTAGAGCCTTCGACACCGGAATTCAGTACTTC
clone_size: many; v_call: TRBV5-1; d_call: .; j_call: TRBJ1-1; cdr3_aa: CASSLEFPGGATEAFF; cdr3_nt: TGCGCCAGCAGCTTGGAGTTTCCAGGAGGGGCCACTGAAGCTTTCTTT
clone_size: many; v_call: TRBV20-1; d_call: TRBD2; j_call: TRBJ2-1; cdr3_aa: CSARLIAGGRHNEQFF; cdr3_nt: TGCAGTGCTAGACTAATAGCGGGGGGCAGGCACAATGAGCAGTTCTTC
clone_size: .; v_call: TRBV27; d_call: .; j_call: TRBJ1-6; cdr3_aa: CASGRGLSSPLHF; cdr3_nt: TGTGCCAGCGGGCGGGGTTTAAGTTCACCCCTCCACTTT
clone_size: few; v_call: TRBV11-3; d_call: .; j_call: TRBJ2-3; cdr3_aa: CASSASQGARKRGDTQYF; cdr3_nt: TGTGCCAGCAGCGCATCTCAGGGGGCGAGAAAGCGGGGAGATACGCAGTATTTT
clone_size: few; v_call: TRBV25-1; d_call: .; j_call: TRBJ1-6; cdr3_aa: CASSEYRSPLHF; cdr3_nt: TGTGCCAGCAGTGAATATCGTTCACCCCTCCACTTT
clone_size: medium-sized; v_call: TRBV6-1; d_call: TRBD2; j_call: TRBJ2-1; cdr3_aa: CASSERTSGLNEQFF; cdr3_nt: TGTGCCAGCAGTGAACGGACTAGCGGCCTGAATGAGCAGTTCTTC
clone_size: many; v_call: TRBV4-1; d_call: .; j_call: TRBJ1-2; cdr3_aa: CASSQEGPGGKGYTF; cdr3_nt: TGCGCCAGCAGCCAAGAGGGGCCGGGAGGAAAGGGCTACACCTTC
clone_size: few; v_call: TRBV7-2; d_call: .; j_call: TRBJ1-1; cdr3_aa: CASSLMSRAPSEAFF; cdr3_nt: TGTGCCAGCAGCCTCATGAGTCGCGCTCCATCAGAAGCTTTCTTT
clone_size: many; v_call: TRBV29-1; d_call: TRBD2; j_call: TRBJ2-3; cdr3_aa: CSVEDQSGRTDTQYF; cdr3_nt: TGCAGCGTTGAAGATCAAAGCGGGAGGACAGATACGCAGTATTTT
clone_size: .; v_call: TRBV10-3; d_call: .; j_call: TRBJ2-2; cdr3_aa: CAIRSSANTGELFF; cdr3_nt: TGTGCCATCAGATCTAGCGCGAACACCGGGGAGCTGTTTTTT
clone_size: few; v_call: TRBV14; d_call: .; j_call: TRBJ1-3; cdr3_aa: CASSQVISGNTIYF; cdr3_nt: TGTGCCAGCAGCCAAGTTATCTCTGGAAACACCATATATTTT
clone_size: many; v_call: TRBV7-2; d_call: .; j_call: TRBJ2-1; cdr3_aa: CASSLAPGHTNEQFF; cdr3_nt: TGTGCCAGCAGCTTAGCGCCGGGACATACCAATGAGCAGTTCTTC
clone_size: .; v_call: TRBV5-1; d_call: TRBD2; j_call: TRBJ2-3; cdr3_aa: CASRTSGRDTDTQYF; cdr3_nt: TGCGCCAGCAGGACTAGCGGGAGAGACACAGATACGCAGTATTTT
clone_size: many; v_call: TRBV7-9; d_call: .; j_call: TRBJ2-4; cdr3_aa: CASSLVGNIQYF; cdr3_nt: TGTGCCAGCAGCTTAGTTGGAAACATTCAGTACTTC